Listed here are 10 T cell receptor beta chains from one sample, sequenced in a study of Graves' ophthalmopathy and Graves' hyperthyroidism. RNA transcripts provided the template for amplifying TCR beta CDR3 regions. HTBI-primed RT-PCR formed the first round, and a multiplex PCR formed the second. TCRdb reanalysed the multiplex PCR reads using MiXCR and keeps one entry per CDR3 protein. The sample records about 590,000 distinct CDR3 sequences, 39% being singletons. Sequencing input: peripheral blood or thyroid tissue (not recorded which). These receptor sequences come from an adult man with Graves' hyperthyroidism.

This chain uses TRBV20-1 with TRBJ1-5; D unclear. Germline lookup yields CDR1 DFQATT and CDR2 SNEGSKA (reference sequence). Trimming left V 1 base short and J 8 bases short, with 12 bases between. The length of the CDR3 is 13 residues. CDR3 protein: CSARGRPPEPQHF. CDR3 bases: TGCAGTGCTAGAGGGAGGCCCCCCGAGCCCCAGCATTTT.

This clonotype came up once. CDR3 amino acids: CASSLGGGIGELFF. The CDR3 nucleotides are TGTGCCAGCAGCTTGGGGGGTGGCATCGGGGAGCTGTTTTTT. This chain links TRBV7-9 with TRBJ2-2, with TRBD2 as a possible D gene (6 bases). The CDR3 consists of 14 residues. Germline CDR1 reads SEHNR; CDR2 reads FQNEAQ (reference sequence). V lost 3 bases and J lost 7, with 12 bases in between.

This clonotype was seen at least ten times. The gene calls are TRBV7-9 and TRBJ2-7; 9 positions agree with TRBD2. Germline CDR1 reads SEHNR; CDR2 reads FQNEAQ (reference sequence). J was trimmed by 5 bases and V by 8 bases; bases with no gene match: 4. This CDR3 spans 12 amino acids. The chain's CDR3 is CASAAGGHEQYF. The DNA for the CDR3 is TGTGCCAGCGCAGCGGGAGGCCACGAGCAGTACTTC.

The chain is built from TRBV9 and TRBJ2-6; D may match TRBD1 or TRBD2 (5 bases each). Per germline, CDR1 SGDLS and CDR2 YYNGEE. The CDR3 runs 16 residues. With 5 bases removed from V and 0 bases from J, the gap between germline ends came to 12 bases. The CDR3 here is CASSPLDSSGANVLTF. The CDR3 DNA follows: TGTGCCAGCAGTCCACTAGACAGCTCTGGGGCCAACGTCCTGACTTTC.

The V and J genes are TRBV7-9 and TRBJ1-1, with D perhaps TRBD1 (5 bases). The CDR3 covers 16 residues. V gave up 1 base and J gave up 5 bases, with 17 bases separating them. Germline lookup yields CDR1 SEHNR and CDR2 FQNEAQ (reference sequence). Here the CDR3 DNA reads TGTGCCAGCAGCTTAGGGAAGCTCCAGGGAGGGACTGAAGCTTTCTTT. Translation gives CASSLGKLQGGTEAFF. The full variable domain, its missing parts supplied by reference TRBV7-9 and TRBJ1-1, is DTGVSQNPRHKITKRGQNVTFRCDPISEHNRLYWYRQTLGQGPEFLTYFQNEAQLEKSRLLSDRFSAERPKGSFSTLEIQRTEQGDSAMYLCASSLGKLQGGTEAFFGQGTRLTVV.

In its sample, this clonotype was seen many times. V and J are TRBV15 and TRBJ1-1; D possibly corresponds to TRBD1 (5 bases). The CDR3 covers 15 residues. CDR1 and CDR2 from the germline V gene are LNHNV and YYDKDF (reference sequence). The V gene lost 3 bases and the J gene lost 4 bases, with 15 bases spanning the gap. CDR3 residues: CATSSPGQGPTEAFF. The CDR3 bases are TGTGCCACCAGCAGCCCAGGGCAGGGCCCCACTGAAGCTTTCTTT.

This clonotype occurred many times. V and J are TRBV10-3 and TRBJ2-7; tentative D call: TRBD1 (5 bases). From germline, CDR1 is ENHRY and CDR2 SYGVKD. Deletions cut 3 bases from V and 5 bases from J, with 11 bases between. The CDR3 runs 13 residues. CDR3 loop: CAISDAGYHEQYF. The CDR3 DNA follows: TGTGCCATCAGTGATGCAGGGTACCACGAGCAGTACTTC.

Notes on this clonotype: A much larger clone differs by one base, so this may be a read error. The chain couples TRBV7-9 to TRBJ1-5; D unresolved. CDR1 is SEHNR, CDR2 FQNEAQ, per germline (reference sequence). This CDR3 region has 13 residues. V was clipped by 4 bases and J by 3 bases, with 7 bases between them. The CDR3 DNA follows: TGTGCCAGCAGCTGGGCCTTCAATCAGCCCCAGCATTTT. This gives the protein CASSWAFNQPQHF.

The table lists this clonotype with a few counts. The chain couples TRBV27 to TRBJ2-5; TRBD1 matches 7 bases. The CDR3 extends over 15 amino acids. Per the germline V gene, CDR1 is MNHEY and CDR2 is SMNVEV (reference sequence). V shed 2 bases and J 2 bases; nucleotides not matched to a gene: 5. CDR3 nucleotide sequence: TGTGCCAGCAGTTTAAAGGACAGGTTTCAAGAGACCCAGTACTTC. Translated, it gives CASSLKDRFQETQYF.

The table lists this clonotype with a few counts. The V and J genes are TRBV2 and TRBJ2-2, with 7 bases matching TRBD2. The V and J ends lost 3 bases and 1 base, in that order; junction bases with no gene match: 2. CDR3 length: 15 residues. The germline V gene has CDR1 SNHLY and CDR2 FYNNEI. The CDR3 DNA reads TGTGCCAGCAGTGATGTAGCGGGGAACACCGGGGAGCTGTTTTTT. Translating gives CASSDVAGNTGELFF. The whole variable domain, remainder taken from reference TRBV2 and TRBJ2-2, is EPEVTQTPSHQVTQMGQEVILRCVPISNHLYFYWYRQILGQKVEFLVSFYNNEISEKSEIFDDQFSVERPDGSNFTLKIRSTKLEDSAMYFCASSDVAGNTGELFFGEGSRLTVL.